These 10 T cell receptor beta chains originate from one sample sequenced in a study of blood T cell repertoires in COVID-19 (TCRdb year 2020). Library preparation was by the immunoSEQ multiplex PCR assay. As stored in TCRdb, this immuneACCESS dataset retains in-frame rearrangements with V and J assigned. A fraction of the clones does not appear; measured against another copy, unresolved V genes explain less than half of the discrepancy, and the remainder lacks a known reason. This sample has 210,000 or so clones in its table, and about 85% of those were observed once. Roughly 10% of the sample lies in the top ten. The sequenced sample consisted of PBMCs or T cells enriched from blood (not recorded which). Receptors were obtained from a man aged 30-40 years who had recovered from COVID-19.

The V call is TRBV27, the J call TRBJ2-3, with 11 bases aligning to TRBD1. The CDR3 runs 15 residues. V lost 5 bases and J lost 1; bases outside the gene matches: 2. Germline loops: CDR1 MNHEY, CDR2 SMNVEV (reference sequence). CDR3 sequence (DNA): TGTGCCAGCAGTACGGGACAGGGGGGCACAGATACGCAGTATTTT. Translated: CASSTGQGGTDTQYF.

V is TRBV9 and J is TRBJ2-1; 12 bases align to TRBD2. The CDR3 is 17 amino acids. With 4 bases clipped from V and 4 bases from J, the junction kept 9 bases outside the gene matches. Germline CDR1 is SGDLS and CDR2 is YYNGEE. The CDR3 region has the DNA TGTGCCAGCAGCATCCGATATCTAGCGGGGGGGTACAATGAGCAGTTCTTC. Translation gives CASSIRYLAGGYNEQFF.

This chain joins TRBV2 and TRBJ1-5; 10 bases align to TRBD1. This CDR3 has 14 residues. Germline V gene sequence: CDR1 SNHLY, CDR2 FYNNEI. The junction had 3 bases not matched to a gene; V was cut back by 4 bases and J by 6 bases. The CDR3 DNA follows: TGTGCCAGCAGTGGACAGGGGGCAGTTCAGCCCCAGCATTTT. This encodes CASSGQGAVQPQHF.

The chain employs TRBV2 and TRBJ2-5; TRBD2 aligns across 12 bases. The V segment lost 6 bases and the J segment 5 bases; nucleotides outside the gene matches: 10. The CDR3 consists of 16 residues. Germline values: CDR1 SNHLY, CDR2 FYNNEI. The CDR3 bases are TGTGCCAGCAGCGTCGGACTAGCGGGGAATAAGGAGACCCAGTACTTC. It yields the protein CASSVGLAGNKETQYF.

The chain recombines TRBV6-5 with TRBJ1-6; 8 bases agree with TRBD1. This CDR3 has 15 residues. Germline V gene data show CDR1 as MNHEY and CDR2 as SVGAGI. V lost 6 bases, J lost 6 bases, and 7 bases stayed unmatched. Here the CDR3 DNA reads TGTGCCAGCAGCCTCGGACAGGGTGTTAATTCACCCCTCCACTTT. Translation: CASSLGQGVNSPLHF.

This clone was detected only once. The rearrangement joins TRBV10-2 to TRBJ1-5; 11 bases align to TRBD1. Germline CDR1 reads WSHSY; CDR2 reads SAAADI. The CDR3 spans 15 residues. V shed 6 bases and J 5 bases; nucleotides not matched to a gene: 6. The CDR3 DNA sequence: TGCGCCAGCAGCCTGGGACAGGGGGTACATCAGCCCCAGCATTTT. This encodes CASSLGQGVHQPQHF.

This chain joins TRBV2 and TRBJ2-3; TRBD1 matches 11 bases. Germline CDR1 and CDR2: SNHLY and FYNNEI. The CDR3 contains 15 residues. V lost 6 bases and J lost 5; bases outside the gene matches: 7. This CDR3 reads CASSGQGASGDTQYF. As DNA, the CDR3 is TGTGCCAGCAGCGGACAGGGGGCTTCTGGAGATACGCAGTATTTT.

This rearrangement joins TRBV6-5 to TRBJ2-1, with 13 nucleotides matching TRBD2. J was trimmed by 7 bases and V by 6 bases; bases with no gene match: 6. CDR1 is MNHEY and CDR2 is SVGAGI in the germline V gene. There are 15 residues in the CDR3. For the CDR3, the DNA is TGTGCCAGCAGGACTAGCGGGGGGATCTCTAATGAGCAGTTCTTC. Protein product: CASRTSGGISNEQFF.

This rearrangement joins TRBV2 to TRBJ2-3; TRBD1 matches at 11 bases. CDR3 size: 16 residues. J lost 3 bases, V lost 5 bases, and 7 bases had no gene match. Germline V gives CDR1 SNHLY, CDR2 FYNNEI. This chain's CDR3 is CASSTGQGAITDTQYF. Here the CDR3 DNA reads TGTGCCAGCAGTACAGGACAGGGGGCAATAACAGATACGCAGTATTTT.

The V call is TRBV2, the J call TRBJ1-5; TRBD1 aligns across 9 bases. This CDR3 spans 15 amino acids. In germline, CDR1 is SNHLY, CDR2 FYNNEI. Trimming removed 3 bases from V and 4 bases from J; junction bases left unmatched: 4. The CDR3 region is CASSERTGENQPQHF. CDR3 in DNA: TGTGCCAGCAGTGAGAGGACAGGGGAAAATCAGCCCCAGCATTTT.